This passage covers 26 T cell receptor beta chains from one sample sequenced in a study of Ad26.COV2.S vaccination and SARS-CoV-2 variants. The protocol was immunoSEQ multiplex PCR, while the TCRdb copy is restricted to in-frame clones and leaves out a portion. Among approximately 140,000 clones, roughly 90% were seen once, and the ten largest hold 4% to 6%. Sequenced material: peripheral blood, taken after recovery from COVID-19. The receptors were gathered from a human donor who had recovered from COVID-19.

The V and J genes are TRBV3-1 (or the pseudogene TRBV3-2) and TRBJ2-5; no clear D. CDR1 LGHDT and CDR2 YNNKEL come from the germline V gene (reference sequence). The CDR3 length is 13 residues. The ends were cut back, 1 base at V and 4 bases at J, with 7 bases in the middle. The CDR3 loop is CASSQVLTETQYF. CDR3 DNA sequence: TGTGCCAGCAGCCAAGTCCTCACAGAGACCCAGTACTTC.

The CDR3 DNA reads TGTGCCAGCAGTCCGGGGCTCACAGATACGCAGTATTTT. Residues: CASSPGLTDTQYF. This chain links TRBV28 with TRBJ2-3; perhaps D is TRBD1 or TRBD2 (5 bases each). This CDR3 contains 13 residues. The germline V gene has CDR1 MDHEN and CDR2 SYDVKM. V was cut by 5 bases and J by 2 bases, with 8 bases left in between.

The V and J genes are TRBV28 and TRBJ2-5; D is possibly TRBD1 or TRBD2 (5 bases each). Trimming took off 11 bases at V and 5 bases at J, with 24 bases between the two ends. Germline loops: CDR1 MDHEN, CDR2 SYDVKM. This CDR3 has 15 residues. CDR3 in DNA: TGTGCCCACTCGCGGGCAGGGATTTTTGGGGAGACCCAGTACTTC. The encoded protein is CAHSRAGIFGETQYF.

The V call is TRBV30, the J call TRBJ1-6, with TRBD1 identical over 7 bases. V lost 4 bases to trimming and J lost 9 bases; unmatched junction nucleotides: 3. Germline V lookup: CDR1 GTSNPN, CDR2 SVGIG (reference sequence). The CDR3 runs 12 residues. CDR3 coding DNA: TGTGCCTGGACAGGGGGTATTTCACCCCTCCACTTT. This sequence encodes CAWTGGISPLHF.

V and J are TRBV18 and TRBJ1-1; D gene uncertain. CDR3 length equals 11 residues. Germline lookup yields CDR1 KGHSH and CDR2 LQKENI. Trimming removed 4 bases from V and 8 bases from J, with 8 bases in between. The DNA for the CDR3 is TGTGCCAGCTCACGGGGAAACGAAGCTTTCTTT. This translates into CASSRGNEAFF.

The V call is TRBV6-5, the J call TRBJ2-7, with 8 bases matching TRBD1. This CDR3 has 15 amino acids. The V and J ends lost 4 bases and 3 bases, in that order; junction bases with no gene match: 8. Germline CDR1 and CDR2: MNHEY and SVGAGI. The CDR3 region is CASSSTGGAIYEQYF. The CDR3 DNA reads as TGTGCCAGCAGTTCCACAGGGGGAGCCATCTACGAGCAGTACTTC.

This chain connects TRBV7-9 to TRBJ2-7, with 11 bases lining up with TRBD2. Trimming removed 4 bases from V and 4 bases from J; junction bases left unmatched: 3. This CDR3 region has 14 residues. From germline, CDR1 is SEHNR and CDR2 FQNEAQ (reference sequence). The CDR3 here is CASSSTSGDYEQYF. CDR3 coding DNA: TGTGCCAGCAGCTCGACTAGCGGGGATTACGAGCAGTACTTC.

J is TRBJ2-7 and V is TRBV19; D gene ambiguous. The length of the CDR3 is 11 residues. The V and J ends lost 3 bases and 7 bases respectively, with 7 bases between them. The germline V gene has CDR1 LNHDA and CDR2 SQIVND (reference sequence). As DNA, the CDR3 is TGTGCCAGTAGTATCGGTTGGGAGCAGTACTTC. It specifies CASSIGWEQYF.

CDR3 sequence reads: CASSYSGGNEQYF. CDR3 coding DNA: TGTGCCAGCAGTTACTCTGGTGGGAACGAGCAGTACTTC. The chain has TRBV6-5 and TRBJ2-7; D remains unclear. Trimming left V 0 bases short and J 5 bases short, with 8 bases between. CDR3 length: 13 amino acids. Germline CDR1 and CDR2: MNHEY and SVGAGI.

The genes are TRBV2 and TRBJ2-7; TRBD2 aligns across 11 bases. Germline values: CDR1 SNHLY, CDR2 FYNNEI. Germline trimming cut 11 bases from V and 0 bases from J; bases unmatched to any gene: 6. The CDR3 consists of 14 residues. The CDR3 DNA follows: TGTGCCGGTTTTAGCGGGGGGGCCTCCTACGAGCAGTACTTC. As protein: CAGFSGGASYEQYF.

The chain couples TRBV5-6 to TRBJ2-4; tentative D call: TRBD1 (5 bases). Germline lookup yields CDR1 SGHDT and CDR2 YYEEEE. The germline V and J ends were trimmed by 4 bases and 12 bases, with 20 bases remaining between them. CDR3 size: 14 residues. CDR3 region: CASSPANRQTDQYF. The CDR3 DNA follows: TGTGCCAGCAGCCCTGCTAACCGACAGACGGATCAGTACTTC.

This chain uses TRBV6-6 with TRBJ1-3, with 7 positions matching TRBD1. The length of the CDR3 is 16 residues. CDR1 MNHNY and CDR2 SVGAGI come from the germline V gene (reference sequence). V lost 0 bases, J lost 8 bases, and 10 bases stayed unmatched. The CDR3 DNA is TGTGCCAGCAGTTACTCAAACCCAGGGACAGTAGACACCATATATTTT. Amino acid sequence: CASSYSNPGTVDTIYF.

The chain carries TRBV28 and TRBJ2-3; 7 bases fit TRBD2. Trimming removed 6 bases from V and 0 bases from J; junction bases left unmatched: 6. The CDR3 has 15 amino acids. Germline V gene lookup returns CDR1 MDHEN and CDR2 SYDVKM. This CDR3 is CASRSGDSSTDTQYF. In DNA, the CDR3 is TGTGCCAGCAGAAGCGGGGACTCTAGCACAGATACGCAGTATTTT.

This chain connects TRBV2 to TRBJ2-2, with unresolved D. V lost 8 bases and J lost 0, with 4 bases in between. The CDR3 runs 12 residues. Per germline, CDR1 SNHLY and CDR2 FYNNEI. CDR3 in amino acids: CASGPNTGELFF. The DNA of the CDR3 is TGTGCCAGCGGACCGAACACCGGGGAGCTGTTTTTT.

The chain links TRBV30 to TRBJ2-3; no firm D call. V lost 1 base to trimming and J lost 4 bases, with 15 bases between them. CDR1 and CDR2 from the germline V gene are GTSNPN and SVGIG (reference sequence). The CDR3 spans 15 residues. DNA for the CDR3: TGTGCCTGGAGTGATCCGGTGGCCCTCGCAGATACGCAGTATTTT. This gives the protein CAWSDPVALADTQYF. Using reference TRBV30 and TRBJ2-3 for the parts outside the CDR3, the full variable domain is SQTIHQWPATLVQPVGSPLSLECTVEGTSNPNLYWYRQAAGRGLQLLFYSVGIGQISSEVPQNLSASRPQDRQFILSSKKLLLSDSGFYLCAWSDPVALADTQYFGPGTRLTVL.

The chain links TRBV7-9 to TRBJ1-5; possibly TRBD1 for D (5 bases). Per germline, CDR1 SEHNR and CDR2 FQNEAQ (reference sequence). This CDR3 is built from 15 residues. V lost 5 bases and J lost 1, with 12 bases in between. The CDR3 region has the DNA TGTGCCAGCAGCCCGAGCGGGGGAAGCAATCAGCCCCAGCATTTT. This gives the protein CASSPSGGSNQPQHF.

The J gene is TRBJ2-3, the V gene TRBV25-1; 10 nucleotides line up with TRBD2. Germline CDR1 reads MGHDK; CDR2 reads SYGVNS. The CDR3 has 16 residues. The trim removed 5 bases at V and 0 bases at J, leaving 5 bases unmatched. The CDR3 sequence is CASSPTSGESTDTQYF. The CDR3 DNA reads TGTGCCAGCAGTCCAACTAGCGGGGAGAGCACAGATACGCAGTATTTT.

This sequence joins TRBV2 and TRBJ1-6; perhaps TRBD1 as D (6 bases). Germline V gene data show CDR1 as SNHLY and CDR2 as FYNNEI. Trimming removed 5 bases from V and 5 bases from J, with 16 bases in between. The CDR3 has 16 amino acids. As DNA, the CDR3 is TGTGCCAGCAGTCAACAGGGAGGGGGGAATAATTCACCCCTCCACTTT. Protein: CASSQQGGGNNSPLHF.

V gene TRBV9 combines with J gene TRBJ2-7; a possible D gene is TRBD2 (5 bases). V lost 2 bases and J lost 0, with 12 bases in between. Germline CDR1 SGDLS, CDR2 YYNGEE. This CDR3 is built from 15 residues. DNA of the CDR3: TGTGCCAGCAGCGTTGGGTGGGAGAGCTCCTACGAGCAGTACTTC. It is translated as CASSVGWESSYEQYF. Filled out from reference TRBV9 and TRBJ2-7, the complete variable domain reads DSGVTQTPKHLITATGQRVTLRCSPRSGDLSVYWYQQSLDQGLQFLIQYYNGEERAKGNILERFSAQQFPDLHSELNLSSLELGDSALYFCASSVGWESSYEQYFGPGTRLTVT.

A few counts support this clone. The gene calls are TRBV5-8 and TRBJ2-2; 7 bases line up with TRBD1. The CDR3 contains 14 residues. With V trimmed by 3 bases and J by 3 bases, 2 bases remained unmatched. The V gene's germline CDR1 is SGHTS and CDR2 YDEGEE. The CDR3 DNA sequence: TGTGCCAGCAGCTCGGGACAGCACACCGGGGAGCTGTTTTTT. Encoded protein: CASSSGQHTGELFF.

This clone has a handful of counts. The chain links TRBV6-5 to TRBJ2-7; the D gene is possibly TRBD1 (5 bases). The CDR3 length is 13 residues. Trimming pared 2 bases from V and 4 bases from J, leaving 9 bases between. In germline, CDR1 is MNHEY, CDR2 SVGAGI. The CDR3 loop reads CASSYGAEYEQYF. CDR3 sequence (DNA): TGTGCCAGCAGTTACGGGGCGGAGTACGAGCAGTACTTC.

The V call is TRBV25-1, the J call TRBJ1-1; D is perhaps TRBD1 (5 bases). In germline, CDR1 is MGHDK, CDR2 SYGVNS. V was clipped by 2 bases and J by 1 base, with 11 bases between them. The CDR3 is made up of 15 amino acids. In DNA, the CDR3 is TGTGCCAGCAGTGAACGGGTGGGGGGGAACACTGAAGCTTTCTTT. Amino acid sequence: CASSERVGGNTEAFF.

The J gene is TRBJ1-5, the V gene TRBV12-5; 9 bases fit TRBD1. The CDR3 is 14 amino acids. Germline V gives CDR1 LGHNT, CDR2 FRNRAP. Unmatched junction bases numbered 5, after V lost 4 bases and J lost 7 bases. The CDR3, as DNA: TGTGCTAGTGGTTCGGGACAGGGCGGGCAGCCCCAGCATTTT. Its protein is CASGSGQGGQPQHF.

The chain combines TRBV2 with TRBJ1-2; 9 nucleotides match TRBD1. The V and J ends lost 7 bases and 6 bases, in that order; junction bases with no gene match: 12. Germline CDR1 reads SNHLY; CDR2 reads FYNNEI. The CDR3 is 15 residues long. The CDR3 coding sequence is TGTGCCAGCAAAACCGGGACAGGGACGTTAGATGGCTACACCTTC. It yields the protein CASKTGTGTLDGYTF.

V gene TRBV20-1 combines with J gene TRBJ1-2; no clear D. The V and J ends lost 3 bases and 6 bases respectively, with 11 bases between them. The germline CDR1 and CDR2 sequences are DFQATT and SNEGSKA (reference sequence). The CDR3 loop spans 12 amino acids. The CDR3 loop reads CSASPRNDGYTF. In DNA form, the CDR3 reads TGCAGTGCTAGTCCTCGGAACGATGGCTACACCTTC.

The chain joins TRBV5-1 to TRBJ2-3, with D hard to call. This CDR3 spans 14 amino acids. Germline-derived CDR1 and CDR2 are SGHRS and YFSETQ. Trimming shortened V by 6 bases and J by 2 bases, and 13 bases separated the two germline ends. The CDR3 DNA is TGCGCCAGCACTAGGACGCAGACCACAGATACGCAGTATTTT. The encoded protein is CASTRTQTTDTQYF.